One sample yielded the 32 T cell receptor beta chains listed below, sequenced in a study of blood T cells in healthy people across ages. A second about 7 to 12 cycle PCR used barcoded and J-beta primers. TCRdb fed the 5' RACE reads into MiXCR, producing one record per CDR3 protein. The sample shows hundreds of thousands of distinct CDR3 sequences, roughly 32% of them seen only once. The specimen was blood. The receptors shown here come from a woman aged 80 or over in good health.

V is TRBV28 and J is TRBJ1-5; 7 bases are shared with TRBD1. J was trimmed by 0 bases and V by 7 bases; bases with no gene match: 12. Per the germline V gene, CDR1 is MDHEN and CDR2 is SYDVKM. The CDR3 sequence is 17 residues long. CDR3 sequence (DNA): TGTGCCAGCATCCCGGACAGGTGGACCTATAGCAATCAGCCCCAGCATTTT. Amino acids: CASIPDRWTYSNQPQHF.

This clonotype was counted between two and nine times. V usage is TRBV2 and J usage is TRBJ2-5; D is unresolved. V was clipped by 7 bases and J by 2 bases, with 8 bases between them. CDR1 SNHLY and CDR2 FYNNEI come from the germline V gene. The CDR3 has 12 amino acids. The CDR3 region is CASTHRQETQYF. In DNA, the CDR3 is TGTGCCAGCACGCACAGACAAGAGACCCAGTACTTC.

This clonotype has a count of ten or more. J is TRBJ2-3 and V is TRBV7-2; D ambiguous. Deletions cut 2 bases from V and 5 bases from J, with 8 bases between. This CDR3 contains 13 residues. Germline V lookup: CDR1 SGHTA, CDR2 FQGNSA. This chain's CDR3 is CASSLKILDTQYF. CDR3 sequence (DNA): TGTGCCAGCAGCTTAAAAATACTAGATACGCAGTATTTT.

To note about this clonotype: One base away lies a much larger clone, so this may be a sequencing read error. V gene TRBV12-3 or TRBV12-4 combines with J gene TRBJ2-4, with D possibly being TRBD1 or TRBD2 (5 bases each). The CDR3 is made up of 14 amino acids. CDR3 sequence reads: CASSLAGTKNIRYF. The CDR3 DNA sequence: TGTGCCAGCAGTTTAGCAGGGACCAAAAACATTCGGTACTTC.

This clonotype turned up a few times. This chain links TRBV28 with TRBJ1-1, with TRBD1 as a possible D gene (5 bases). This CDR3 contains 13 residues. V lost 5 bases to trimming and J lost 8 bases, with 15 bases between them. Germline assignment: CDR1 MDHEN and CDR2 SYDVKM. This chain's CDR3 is CASSLNAPGEAFF. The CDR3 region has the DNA TGTGCCAGCAGTCTTAACGCCCCAGGGGAAGCTTTCTTT.

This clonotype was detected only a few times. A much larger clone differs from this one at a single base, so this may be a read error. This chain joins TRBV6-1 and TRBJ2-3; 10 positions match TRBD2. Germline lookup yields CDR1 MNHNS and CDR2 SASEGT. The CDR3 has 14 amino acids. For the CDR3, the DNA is TGTGCCACCGCCTCTAGCGGGGGCACAGATACGCGGTATTTT. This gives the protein CATASSGGTDTRYF.

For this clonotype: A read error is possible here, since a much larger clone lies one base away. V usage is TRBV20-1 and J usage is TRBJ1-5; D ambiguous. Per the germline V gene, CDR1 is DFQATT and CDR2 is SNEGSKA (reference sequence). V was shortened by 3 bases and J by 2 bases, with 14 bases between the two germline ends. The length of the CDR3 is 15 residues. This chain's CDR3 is CSARKVVGCNQPQHF. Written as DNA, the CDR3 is TGCAGTGCTAGGAAGGTCGTGGGGTGCAATCAGCCCCAGCATTTT.

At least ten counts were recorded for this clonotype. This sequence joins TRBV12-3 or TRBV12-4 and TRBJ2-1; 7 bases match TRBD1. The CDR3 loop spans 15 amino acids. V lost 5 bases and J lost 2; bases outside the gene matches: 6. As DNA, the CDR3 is TGTGCCAGCAGTCCAACAGGGGTCGCCTACAATGAGCAGTTCTTC. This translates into CASSPTGVAYNEQFF.

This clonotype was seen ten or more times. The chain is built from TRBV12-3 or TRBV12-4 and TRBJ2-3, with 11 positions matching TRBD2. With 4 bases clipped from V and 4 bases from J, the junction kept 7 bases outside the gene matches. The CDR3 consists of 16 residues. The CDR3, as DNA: TGTGCCAGCAGTTCAACTAGCGGGGGAGCCCCAGATACGCAGTATTTT. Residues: CASSSTSGGAPDTQYF.

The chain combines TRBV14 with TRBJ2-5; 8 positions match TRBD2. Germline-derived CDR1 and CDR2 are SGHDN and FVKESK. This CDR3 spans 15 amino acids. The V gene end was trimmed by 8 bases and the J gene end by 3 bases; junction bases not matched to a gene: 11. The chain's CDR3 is CASSPAELAEETQYF. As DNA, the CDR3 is TGTGCCAGCTCACCAGCTGAACTAGCGGAAGAGACCCAGTACTTC.

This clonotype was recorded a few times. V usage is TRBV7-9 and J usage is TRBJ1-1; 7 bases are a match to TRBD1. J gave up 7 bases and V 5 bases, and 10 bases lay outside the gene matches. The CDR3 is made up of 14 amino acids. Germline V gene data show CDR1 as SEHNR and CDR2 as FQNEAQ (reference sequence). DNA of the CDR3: TGTGCCAGCAGCATGTTGACAGGGTTAAGTGAAGCTTTCTTT. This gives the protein CASSMLTGLSEAFF.

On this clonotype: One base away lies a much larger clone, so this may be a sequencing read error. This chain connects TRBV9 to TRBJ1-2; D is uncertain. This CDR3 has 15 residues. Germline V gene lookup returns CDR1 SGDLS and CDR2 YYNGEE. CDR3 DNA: TGTGCCAGCAGCGTAGCTACCGGGAACCGCTATGACTACACCTTC. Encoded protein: CASSVATGNRYDYTF. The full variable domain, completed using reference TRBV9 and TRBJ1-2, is DSGVTQTPKHLITATGQRVTLRCSPRSGDLSVYWYQQSLDQGLQFLIQYYNGEERAKGNILERFSAQQFPDLHSELNLSSLELGDSALYFCASSVATGNRYDYTFGSGTRLTVV.

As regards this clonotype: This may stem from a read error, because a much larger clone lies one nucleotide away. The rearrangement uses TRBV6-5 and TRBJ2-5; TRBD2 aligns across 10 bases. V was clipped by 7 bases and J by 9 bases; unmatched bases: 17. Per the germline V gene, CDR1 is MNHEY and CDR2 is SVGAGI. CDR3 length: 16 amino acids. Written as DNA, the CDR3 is TGTGCCAGCATCTCACTTCTAGCGGGGGACCGTAAGTCCCAGTACTTC. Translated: CASISLLAGDRKSQYF.

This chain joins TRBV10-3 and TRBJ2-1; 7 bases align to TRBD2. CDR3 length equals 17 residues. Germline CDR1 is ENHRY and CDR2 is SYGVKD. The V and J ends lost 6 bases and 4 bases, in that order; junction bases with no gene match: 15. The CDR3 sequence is CAISPHAAGDAYNEQFF. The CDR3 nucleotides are TGTGCCATCAGCCCCCACGCGGCGGGAGATGCATACAATGAGCAGTTCTTC.

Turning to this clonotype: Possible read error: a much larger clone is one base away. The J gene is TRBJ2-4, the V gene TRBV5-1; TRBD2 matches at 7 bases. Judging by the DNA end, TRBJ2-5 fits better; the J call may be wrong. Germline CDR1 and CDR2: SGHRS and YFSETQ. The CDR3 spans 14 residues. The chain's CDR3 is CASSAGTNQETQYF. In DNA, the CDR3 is TGCGCCAGCAGCGCAGGGACTAACCAAGAGACCCAGTACTTC.

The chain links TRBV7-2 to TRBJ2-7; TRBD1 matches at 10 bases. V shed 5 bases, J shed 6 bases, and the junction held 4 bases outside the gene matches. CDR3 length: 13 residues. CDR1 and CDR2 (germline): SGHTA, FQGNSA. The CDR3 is CASSRDRGSEQYV. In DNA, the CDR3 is TGTGCCAGCAGCCGGGACAGGGGAAGCGAGCAGTACGTC.

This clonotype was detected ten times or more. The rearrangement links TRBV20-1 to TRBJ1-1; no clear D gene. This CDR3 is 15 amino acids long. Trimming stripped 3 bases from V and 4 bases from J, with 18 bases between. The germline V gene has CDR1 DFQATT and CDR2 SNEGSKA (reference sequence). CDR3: CSARPWTGASTEAFF. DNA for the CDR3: TGCAGTGCTAGGCCTTGGACGGGTGCGAGCACTGAAGCTTTCTTT.

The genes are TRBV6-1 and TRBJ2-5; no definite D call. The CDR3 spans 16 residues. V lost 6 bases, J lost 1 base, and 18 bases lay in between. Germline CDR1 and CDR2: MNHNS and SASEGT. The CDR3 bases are TGTGCCAGCAGCGTTGACATCTTTGCTGGCCAAGAGACCCAGTACTTC. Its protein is CASSVDIFAGQETQYF.

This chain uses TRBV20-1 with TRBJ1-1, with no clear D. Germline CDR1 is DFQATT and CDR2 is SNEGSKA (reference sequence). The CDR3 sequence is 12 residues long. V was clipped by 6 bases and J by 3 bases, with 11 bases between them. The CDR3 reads CSAKVGDTEAFF. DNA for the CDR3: TGCAGTGCCAAGGTGGGCGACACTGAAGCTTTCTTT.

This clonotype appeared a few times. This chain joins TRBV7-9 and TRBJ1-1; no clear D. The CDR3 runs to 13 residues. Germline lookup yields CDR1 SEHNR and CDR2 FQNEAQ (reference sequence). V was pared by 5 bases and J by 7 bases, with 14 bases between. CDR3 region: CASSRVVVNEAFF. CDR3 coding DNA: TGTGCCAGCAGCCGGGTGGTTGTAAATGAAGCTTTCTTT.

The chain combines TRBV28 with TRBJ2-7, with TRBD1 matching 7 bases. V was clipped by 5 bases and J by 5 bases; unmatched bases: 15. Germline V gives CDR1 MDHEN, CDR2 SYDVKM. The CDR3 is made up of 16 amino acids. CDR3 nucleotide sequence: TGTGCCAGCAGTGCCCTTGACAGGGTATCGTTCCACGAGCAGTACTTC. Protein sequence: CASSALDRVSFHEQYF.

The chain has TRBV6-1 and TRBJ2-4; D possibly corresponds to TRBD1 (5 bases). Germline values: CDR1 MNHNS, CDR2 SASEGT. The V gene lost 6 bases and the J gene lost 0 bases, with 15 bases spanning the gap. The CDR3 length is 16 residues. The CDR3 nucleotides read TGTGCCAGCAGAGACGACAGACCACTAGCCAAAAACATTCAGTACTTC. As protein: CASRDDRPLAKNIQYF.

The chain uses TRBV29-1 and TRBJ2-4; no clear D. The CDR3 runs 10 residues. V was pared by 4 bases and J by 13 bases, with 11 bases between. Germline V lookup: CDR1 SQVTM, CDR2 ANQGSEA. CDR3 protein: CSVVVEEQYF. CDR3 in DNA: TGCAGCGTTGTCGTGGAAGAGCAGTACTTC.

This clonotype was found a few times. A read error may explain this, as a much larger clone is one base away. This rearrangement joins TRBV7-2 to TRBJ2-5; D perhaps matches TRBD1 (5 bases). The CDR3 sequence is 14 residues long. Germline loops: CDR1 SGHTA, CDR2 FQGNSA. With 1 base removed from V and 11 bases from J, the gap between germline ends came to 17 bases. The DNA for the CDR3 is TGTGCCAGCAGCTTAGACAGGATTTACAATGAGCAGTACTTC. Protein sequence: CASSLDRIYNEQYF. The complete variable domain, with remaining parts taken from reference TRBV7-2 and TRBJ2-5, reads GAGVSQSPSNKVTEKGKDVELRCDPISGHTALYWYRQSLGQGLEFLIYFQGNSAPDKSGLPSDRFSAERTGGSVSTLTIQRTQQEDSAVYLCASSLDRIYNEQYFGPGTRLLVL.

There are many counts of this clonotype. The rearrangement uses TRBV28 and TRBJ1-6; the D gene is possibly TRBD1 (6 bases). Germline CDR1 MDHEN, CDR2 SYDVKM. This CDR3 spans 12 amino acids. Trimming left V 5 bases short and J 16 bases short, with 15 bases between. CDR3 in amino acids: CASSLFGGPLHF. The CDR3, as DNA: TGTGCCAGCAGTCTATTCGGGGGGCCTCTCCACTTT.

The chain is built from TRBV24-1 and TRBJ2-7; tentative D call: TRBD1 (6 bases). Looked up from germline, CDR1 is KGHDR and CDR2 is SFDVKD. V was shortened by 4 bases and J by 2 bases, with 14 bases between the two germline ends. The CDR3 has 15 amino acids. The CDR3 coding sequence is TGTGCCACCAGTGAGGGGGCAGGGGAAACCTACGAGCAGTACTTC. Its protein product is CATSEGAGETYEQYF.

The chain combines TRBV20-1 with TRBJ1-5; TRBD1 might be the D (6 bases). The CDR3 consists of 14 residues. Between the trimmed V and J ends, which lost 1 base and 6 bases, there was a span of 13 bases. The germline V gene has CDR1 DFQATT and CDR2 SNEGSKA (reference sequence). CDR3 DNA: TGCAGTGCTAGAGTTAGCGGGGGCACTCAGCCCCAGCATTTT. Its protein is CSARVSGGTQPQHF.

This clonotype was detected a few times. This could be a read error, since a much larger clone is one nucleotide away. This chain's CDR3 is CATSPGANVRTF. The CDR3 coding sequence is TGTGCCACCAGCCCTGGGGCCAACGTCCGGACTTTC. The chain has TRBV15 and TRBJ2-6; weak D call: TRBD1 (5 bases). The CDR3 spans 12 residues. The germline V gene has CDR1 LNHNV and CDR2 YYDKDF (reference sequence).

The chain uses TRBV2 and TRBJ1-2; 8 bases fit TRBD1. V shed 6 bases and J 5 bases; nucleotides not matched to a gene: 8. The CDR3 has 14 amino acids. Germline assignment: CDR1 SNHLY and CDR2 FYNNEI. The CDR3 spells CASREDRDLYGYTF. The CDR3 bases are TGTGCCAGCAGGGAGGACAGGGACTTATATGGCTACACCTTC.

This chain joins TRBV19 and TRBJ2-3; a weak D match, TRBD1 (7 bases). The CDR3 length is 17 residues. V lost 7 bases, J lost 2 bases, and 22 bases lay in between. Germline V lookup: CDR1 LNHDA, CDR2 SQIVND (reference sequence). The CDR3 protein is CASKGGPGTENTDTQYF. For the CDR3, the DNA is TGTGCCAGTAAGGGAGGCCCCGGGACAGAGAACACAGATACGCAGTATTTT.

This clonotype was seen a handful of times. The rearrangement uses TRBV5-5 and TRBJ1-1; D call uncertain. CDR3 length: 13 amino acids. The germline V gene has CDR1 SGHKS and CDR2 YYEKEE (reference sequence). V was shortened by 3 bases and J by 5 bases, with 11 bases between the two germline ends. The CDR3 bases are TGTGCCAGCAGCTGGGAACAGCGGACTGAAGCTTTCTTT. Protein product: CASSWEQRTEAFF.

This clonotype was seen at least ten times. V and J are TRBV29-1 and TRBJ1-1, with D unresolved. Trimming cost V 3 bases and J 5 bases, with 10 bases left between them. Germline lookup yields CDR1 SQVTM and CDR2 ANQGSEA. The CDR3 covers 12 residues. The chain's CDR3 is CSVDLATTEAFF. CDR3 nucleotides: TGCAGCGTTGATCTCGCTACGACTGAAGCTTTCTTT.